A single sample gave rise to the 19 T cell receptor beta chains below, sequenced in a study of CD8 T cells in Susac syndrome. Reverse transcription used roughly 0.5 to 1 ug RNA and random hexamers. Each CDR3 protein is one row after TCRdb ran MiXCR on the immunoSEQ multiplex PCR reads. The data hold about 150,000 distinct CDR3 sequences, with around 95% observed a single time. What was sequenced was CD8+ T cells from PBMCs. These TCRs come from a human donor with multiple sclerosis.

The chain carries TRBV9 and TRBJ2-7; D gene unclear. Trimming removed 2 bases at V and 6 bases at J, with 9 bases between. Germline V gene sequence: CDR1 SGDLS, CDR2 YYNGEE. The CDR3 length is 12 residues. CDR3 amino acids: CASSVRPGEQYF. CDR3 coding DNA: TGTGCCAGCAGCGTGAGGCCCGGCGAGCAGTACTTC.

CDR3 amino acids: CASSPWDRGLQETQYF. In DNA, the CDR3 is TGTGCCAGCAGCCCTTGGGACAGGGGGCTCCAAGAGACCCAGTACTTC. The chain is built from TRBV5-4 and TRBJ2-5, with 12 bases that match TRBD1. Germline values: CDR1 SGHNT, CDR2 YYREEE (reference sequence). This CDR3 spans 16 amino acids. With V trimmed by 4 bases and J by 1 base, 5 bases remained unmatched.

This clonotype has only one observation. The chain links TRBV20-1 to TRBJ1-6; D unclear. V dropped 1 base and J dropped 0 bases, with 13 bases sitting between them. The CDR3 sequence is 17 residues long. The V gene's germline CDR1 is DFQATT and CDR2 SNEGSKA (reference sequence). This chain's CDR3 is CSARGVDRSSYNSPLHF. The CDR3 DNA reads TGCAGTGCTAGAGGGGTTGACCGGAGCTCCTATAATTCACCCCTCCACTTT.

The rearrangement uses TRBV20-1 and TRBJ1-2; the D gene is possibly TRBD1 (5 bases). The CDR3 covers 18 residues. Trimming removed 6 bases at V and 0 bases at J, with 26 bases between. Germline V gene data show CDR1 as DFQATT and CDR2 as SNEGSKA (reference sequence). The CDR3 DNA sequence: TGCAGTGCGGAAGAAGTTCTCAGGGAATCCTCGCCTAACTATGGCTACACCTTC. It encodes CSAEEVLRESSPNYGYTF.

The chain joins TRBV12-3 or TRBV12-4 to TRBJ2-4, with no clear D. The CDR3 is 13 amino acids. Trimming took off 5 bases at V and 2 bases at J, with 7 bases between the two ends. DNA for the CDR3: TGTGCCAGCAGTACGGTTTCCAAAAACATTCAGTACTTC. Translation: CASSTVSKNIQYF.

This chain's CDR3 is CSVVVQGFHEQYV. CDR3 nucleotide sequence: TGCAGCGTTGTCGTACAGGGGTTCCACGAGCAGTACGTC. This rearrangement joins TRBV29-1 to TRBJ2-7, with 7 bases aligning to TRBD1. This CDR3 comprises 13 residues. Germline V gene lookup returns CDR1 SQVTM and CDR2 ANQGSEA. V lost 4 bases, J lost 5 bases, and 8 bases stayed unmatched.

The chain uses TRBV13 and TRBJ1-2; D call uncertain. Germline CDR1 is PRHDT and CDR2 is FYEKMQ (reference sequence). Trimming left V 0 bases short and J 13 bases short, with 15 bases between. CDR3 length equals 13 residues. The CDR3 nucleotides are TGTGCCAGCAGCTTAGGCAGCCTAACCTCTGGCACCTTC. It specifies CASSLGSLTSGTF.

The chain uses TRBV10-3 and TRBJ2-1, with 8 bases that match TRBD1. J gave up 5 bases and V 6 bases, and 6 bases lay outside the gene matches. The CDR3 has 14 residues. CDR1 and CDR2 from the germline V gene are ENHRY and SYGVKD. CDR3 in amino acids: CAIRGTGADNEQFF. The CDR3 region has the DNA TGTGCCATCAGGGGGACAGGAGCTGACAATGAGCAGTTCTTC.

This chain connects TRBV20-1 to TRBJ1-1; D is unclear. Germline loops: CDR1 DFQATT, CDR2 SNEGSKA (reference sequence). This CDR3 has 13 residues. V was shortened by 0 bases and J by 5 bases, with 10 bases between the two germline ends. DNA for the CDR3: TGCAGTGCTAGAGAGGCGGGGATTACTGAAGCTTTCTTT. This codes for CSAREAGITEAFF.

The rearrangement links TRBV5-6 to TRBJ2-5; no firm D call. Trimming shortened V by 0 bases and J by 2 bases, and 11 bases separated the two germline ends. The CDR3 extends over 15 amino acids. The germline gives CDR1 SGHDT, CDR2 YYEEEE. Here the CDR3 DNA reads TGTGCCAGCAGCTTGGGCCTAGGACGGCAAGAGACCCAGTACTTC. Translated, it gives CASSLGLGRQETQYF.

V is TRBV6-1 and J is TRBJ2-7; tentative D call: TRBD2 (5 bases). CDR1 is MNHNS and CDR2 is SASEGT in the germline V gene. The V end was cut by 1 base, the J end by 0 bases, with 10 bases between. The CDR3 is 15 amino acids. CDR3 sequence (DNA): TGTGCCAGCAGTGAAGGTTGGGGAGACTCCTACGAGCAGTACTTC. It is translated as CASSEGWGDSYEQYF.

The chain has TRBV15 and TRBJ2-7; D possibly corresponds to TRBD1 (6 bases). V gave up 5 bases and J gave up 6 bases, with 14 bases separating them. This CDR3 comprises 13 residues. The germline V gene has CDR1 LNHNV and CDR2 YYDKDF (reference sequence). The CDR3: CATSGDRYPEQYV. CDR3 sequence (DNA): TGTGCCACCAGCGGCGACAGGTATCCCGAGCAGTACGTC.

The chain joins TRBV13 to TRBJ2-1; D not certain. In germline, CDR1 is PRHDT, CDR2 FYEKMQ (reference sequence). CDR3 length: 14 residues. The V end lost 4 bases, the J end lost 3 bases, and 10 bases lay between the germline ends. This CDR3 is CASSSPRHYNEQFF. The CDR3 coding sequence is TGTGCCAGCAGCTCCCCACGGCACTACAATGAGCAGTTCTTC.

The chain links TRBV27 to TRBJ1-6, with D unclear. In germline, CDR1 is MNHEY, CDR2 SMNVEV (reference sequence). The CDR3 spans 14 residues. V lost 5 bases to trimming and J lost 5 bases, with 10 bases between them. As DNA, the CDR3 is TGTGCCAGCAGTCCAGTGGGCCATAATTCACCCCTCCACTTT. Its translation: CASSPVGHNSPLHF.

The chain recombines TRBV7-8 with TRBJ1-1; 9 bases agree with TRBD1. Trimming removed 5 bases from V and 1 base from J; junction bases left unmatched: 5. This CDR3 spans 15 amino acids. CDR1 and CDR2 from the germline V gene are SGHVS and FQNEAQ. The CDR3 DNA follows: TGTGCCAGCAGCCCACAGGGGGCGGAGAACACTGAAGCTTTCTTT. Its protein is CASSPQGAENTEAFF. The variable domain in full, with the rest retrieved from reference TRBV7-8 and TRBJ1-1, is GAGVSQSPRYKVAKRGQDVALRCDPISGHVSLFWYQQALGQGPEFLTYFQNEAQLDKSGLPSDRFFAERPEGSVSTLKIQRTQQEDSAVYLCASSPQGAENTEAFFGQGTRLTVV.

This chain connects TRBV6-5 to TRBJ2-2, with D perhaps TRBD2 (5 bases). The CDR3 length is 14 residues. The V end was cut by 2 bases, the J end by 6 bases, with 10 bases between. From germline, CDR1 is MNHEY and CDR2 SVGAGI. CDR3 bases: TGTGCCAGCAGTTACCGCCGGAGGTCCGGGGAGCTGTTTTTT. It codes for CASSYRRRSGELFF.

The V call is TRBV7-3, the J call TRBJ2-1; D not certain. Trimming pared 4 bases from V and 7 bases from J, leaving 11 bases between. Per germline, CDR1 SGHTA and CDR2 FQGTGA. The CDR3 extends over 13 amino acids. CDR3 region: CASSWVQENEQFF. In DNA, the CDR3 is TGTGCCAGCAGCTGGGTCCAGGAAAATGAGCAGTTCTTC.

The gene calls are TRBV20-1 and TRBJ1-2; D unresolved. Per the germline V gene, CDR1 is DFQATT and CDR2 is SNEGSKA (reference sequence). CDR3 length equals 12 residues. V was trimmed by 6 bases and J by 4 bases, leaving 12 bases between them. CDR3 in amino acids: CSASKVPYGYTF. The CDR3 region has the DNA TGCAGTGCGTCTAAAGTACCCTATGGCTACACCTTC.

V and J are TRBV29-1 and TRBJ2-2; 9 bases align to TRBD1. The J segment lost 5 bases and the V segment lost 7 bases, leaving 8 bases of the junction unmatched. Germline V gene lookup returns CDR1 SQVTM and CDR2 ANQGSEA. The CDR3 consists of 14 residues. CDR3 loop: CSAGTGIRTGELFF. The CDR3 bases are TGCAGCGCCGGGACAGGGATAAGGACCGGGGAGCTGTTTTTT.